This T cell receptor beta chain came from a study of T cells in Graves' hyperthyroidism and ophthalmopathy. The CDR3 runs to 16 residues. V dropped 2 bases and J dropped 3 bases, with 16 bases sitting between them. Germline-derived CDR1 and CDR2 are MNHEY and SVGAGI. This clonotype has more than one count but fewer than ten. Researchers took RNA transcripts and amplified the TCR beta CDR3 regions from them. TCR CDR3 regions were first amplified by RT-PCR with HTBI primers. TCRdb processed the multiplex PCR reads anew with MiXCR; each CDR3 protein has one entry. The sample shows roughly 800,000 distinct CDR3 sequences, around 39% of them seen only once.

The chain links TRBV6-5 to TRBJ2-5; D uncertain. The TCR originated in a man aged 18 to 29 with Graves' hyperthyroidism. Sequenced sample: blood. The CDR3 DNA reads TGTGCCAGCAGTTACCAAGGTCCACCTGGGGAAGAGACCCAGTACTTC. Amino acid sequence: CASSYQGPPGEETQYF.